These 26 T cell receptor beta chains originate from one sample sequenced in a study of T cell responses to AZD1222 COVID-19 vaccine. Method: immunoSEQ multiplex PCR; TCRdb's copy keeps in-frame clones and lacks some. The sample carries some 99,000 clones, 88% recorded once. Sequenced here: peripheral blood, sampled on day 0 of MenACWY control vaccination. The receptors come from an adult in good health.

V and J are TRBV6-5 and TRBJ2-7; D possibly corresponds to TRBD2 (6 bases). The CDR3 sequence is 15 residues long. Trimming left V 3 bases short and J 7 bases short, with 19 bases between. CDR1 and CDR2 (germline): MNHEY, SVGAGI. CDR3 residues: CASSYPGTGPREQYF. Here the CDR3 DNA reads TGTGCCAGCAGTTATCCCGGGACTGGCCCTAGGGAGCAGTACTTC.

The chain links TRBV5-5 to TRBJ1-1; 7 nucleotides agree with TRBD1. Germline V gives CDR1 SGHKS, CDR2 YYEKEE (reference sequence). This CDR3 is 15 amino acids long. The V gene end was trimmed by 1 base and the J gene end by 4 bases; junction bases not matched to a gene: 7. The CDR3 DNA reads TGTGCCAGCAGCTTGTGGGCAGGGGGTAGCACTGAAGCTTTCTTT. Translated, it gives CASSLWAGGSTEAFF.

This chain joins TRBV7-9 and TRBJ2-1; the match to TRBD2 covers 9 bases. Germline CDR1 SEHNR, CDR2 FQNEAQ (reference sequence). The J segment lost 13 bases and the V segment lost 5 bases, leaving 15 bases of the junction unmatched. CDR3 length equals 15 residues. Here the CDR3 reads CASSAEILAGANQFF. The CDR3 bases are TGTGCCAGCAGCGCGGAGATTTTAGCGGGGGCGAACCAGTTCTTC.

V is TRBV2 and J is TRBJ1-6; D is perhaps TRBD1 (5 bases). The CDR3 length is 16 residues. V was shortened by 6 bases and J by 0 bases, with 12 bases between the two germline ends. CDR1 and CDR2 from the germline V gene are SNHLY and FYNNEI. CDR3 in DNA: TGTGCCAGCAGAGCCGGGACCCACTCCTATAATTCACCCCTCCACTTT. This gives the protein CASRAGTHSYNSPLHF.

The chain joins TRBV5-4 to TRBJ2-7, with unresolved D. This CDR3 contains 13 residues. Germline CDR1 and CDR2: SGHNT and YYREEE (reference sequence). Trimming took 3 bases from V and 5 from J, leaving 12 bases between them. The CDR3 region is CASSSSTMDEQYF. CDR3 coding DNA: TGTGCCAGCAGCTCCTCCACGATGGACGAGCAGTACTTC. Filled out from reference TRBV5-4 and TRBJ2-7, the complete variable domain reads ETGVTQSPTHLIKTRGQQVTLRCSSQSGHNTVSWYQQALGQGPQFIFQYYREEENGRGNFPPRFSGLQFPNYSSELNVNALELDDSALYLCASSSSTMDEQYFGPGTRLTVT.

This chain uses TRBV3-1 (or the pseudogene TRBV3-2) with TRBJ1-1, with D possibly matching TRBD1 (5 bases). This CDR3 region has 12 residues. Germline V lookup: CDR1 LGHDT, CDR2 YNNKEL (reference sequence). With 6 bases removed from V and 9 bases from J, the gap between germline ends came to 14 bases. In DNA form, the CDR3 reads TGTGCCAGCAGGAACGCGGGGCACAAAGCTTTCTTT. Translating gives CASRNAGHKAFF.

The chain couples TRBV9 to TRBJ2-5; 8 bases map to TRBD2. The CDR3 has 14 amino acids. The germline V gene has CDR1 SGDLS and CDR2 YYNGEE. Losses at the gene ends were 3 bases for V and 7 bases for J; bases not matched to a gene: 8. In DNA form, the CDR3 reads TGTGCCAGCAGCGAGGGGAGCGGGAGCCTGACCCAGTACTTC. Translation: CASSEGSGSLTQYF.

This clone has a single count. The rearrangement joins TRBV14 to TRBJ2-2, with TRBD2 matching over 12 bases. Per the germline V gene, CDR1 is SGHDN and CDR2 is FVKESK. V shed 4 bases, J shed 6 bases, and the junction held 9 bases outside the gene matches. The CDR3 consists of 17 residues. DNA of the CDR3: TGTGCCAGCAGCCCGACTAGCGGGAGATATTGGGCCGGGGAGCTGTTTTTT. It specifies CASSPTSGRYWAGELFF.

V and J are TRBV7-9 and TRBJ2-6; D gene unclear. CDR1 and CDR2 (germline): SEHNR, FQNEAQ (reference sequence). CDR3 length equals 16 residues. V dropped 3 bases and J dropped 2 bases, with 11 bases sitting between them. CDR3 amino acids: CASSLWRFTGANVLTF. CDR3 DNA: TGTGCCAGCAGCTTGTGGCGCTTTACTGGGGCCAACGTCCTGACTTTC. The full variable domain, completed using reference TRBV7-9 and TRBJ2-6, is DTGVSQNPRHKITKRGQNVTFRCDPISEHNRLYWYRQTLGQGPEFLTYFQNEAQLEKSRLLSDRFSAERPKGSFSTLEIQRTEQGDSAMYLCASSLWRFTGANVLTFGAGSRLTVL.

The gene calls are TRBV7-3 and TRBJ1-1, with 8 bases fitting TRBD1. This CDR3 region has 14 residues. Per germline, CDR1 SGHTA and CDR2 FQGTGA. V dropped 6 bases and J dropped 7; count of bases not matched to a gene: 10. CDR3 sequence: CASRSRQGAGEAFF. CDR3 DNA sequence: TGTGCCAGCAGGTCGCGCCAGGGGGCCGGTGAAGCTTTCTTT.

This chain joins TRBV9 and TRBJ1-2, with D perhaps TRBD1 (5 bases). CDR3 length equals 17 residues. Germline V CDR1 and CDR2: SGDLS, YYNGEE. V lost 1 base to trimming and J lost 3 bases, with 19 bases between them. The CDR3 reads CASSVTGTSSPYYGYTF. CDR3 coding DNA: TGTGCCAGCAGCGTAACAGGAACGAGTTCTCCCTACTATGGCTACACCTTC.

The V call is TRBV7-3, the J call TRBJ2-2; perhaps TRBD1 as D (5 bases). Germline CDR1 SGHTA, CDR2 FQGTGA. There are 14 residues in the CDR3. Trimming took 5 bases from V and 6 from J, leaving 13 bases between them. As DNA, the CDR3 is TGTGCCAGCAGCCCCGGGTGGGGCTCCGGGGAGCTGTTTTTT. Amino acid sequence: CASSPGWGSGELFF.

V and J are TRBV2 and TRBJ1-5, with TRBD1 as a possible D gene (5 bases). CDR3 length: 18 residues. Germline loops: CDR1 SNHLY, CDR2 FYNNEI. Trimming cost V 0 bases and J 5 bases, with 20 bases left between them. The CDR3 loop is CASSEAHGTRGGDQPQHF. CDR3 coding DNA: TGTGCCAGCAGTGAAGCCCATGGGACTCGCGGGGGTGATCAGCCCCAGCATTTT.

This sequence joins TRBV6-1 and TRBJ1-5; a weak D match, TRBD1 (6 bases). The CDR3 extends over 15 amino acids. Trimming took off 2 bases at V and 3 bases at J, with 11 bases between the two ends. Germline lookup yields CDR1 MNHNS and CDR2 SASEGT. The CDR3 reads CASSEYGTLNQPQHF. CDR3 sequence (DNA): TGTGCCAGCAGTGAATATGGGACACTCAATCAGCCCCAGCATTTT.

This chain uses TRBV24-1 with TRBJ1-2; D is unresolved. The CDR3 sequence is 12 residues long. Germline loops: CDR1 KGHDR, CDR2 SFDVKD. Trimming took 2 bases from V and 8 from J, leaving 8 bases between them. The CDR3, as DNA: TGTGCCACCAGTGATTCGGCTCGAGGCTACACCTTC. Its translation: CATSDSARGYTF.

The V call is TRBV9, the J call TRBJ2-3; D gene unclear. Germline CDR1 SGDLS, CDR2 YYNGEE. CDR3 length equals 14 residues. V was shortened by 0 bases and J by 6 bases, with 11 bases between the two germline ends. As DNA, the CDR3 is TGTGCCAGCAGCGTAGGGCACCTCAGGGATACGCAGTATTTT. It specifies CASSVGHLRDTQYF.

The CDR3 is CASSLVFGDSSYNEQFF. Written as DNA, the CDR3 is TGCGCCAGCAGCTTGGTTTTTGGGGATTCTTCCTACAATGAGCAGTTCTTC. The chain links TRBV5-1 to TRBJ2-1; D is unresolved. V was trimmed by 0 bases and J by 1 base, leaving 14 bases between them. The CDR3 runs to 17 residues. The germline CDR1 and CDR2 sequences are SGHRS and YFSETQ.

This clone was seen a single time. The rearrangement uses TRBV28 and TRBJ1-5, with D possibly TRBD1 on 5 matching bases. V was trimmed by 7 bases and J by 2 bases, leaving 15 bases between them. CDR3 length: 15 residues. CDR1 is MDHEN and CDR2 is SYDVKM in the germline V gene. For the CDR3, the DNA is TGTGCCAGCAACTCCGGGGGGGATGGCAATCAGCCCCAGCATTTT. Its translation is CASNSGGDGNQPQHF.

This chain joins TRBV6-4 and TRBJ2-3; 8 nucleotides line up with TRBD1. The germline V gene has CDR1 MRHNA and CDR2 SNTAGT. The CDR3 length is 16 residues. V was clipped by 7 bases and J by 2 bases; unmatched bases: 11. CDR3 DNA sequence: TGTGCCAGCAAGGCCCCAGGACAGGGCTACACAGATACGCAGTATTTT. As protein: CASKAPGQGYTDTQYF.

This clone was picked up one time. The gene calls are TRBV25-1 and TRBJ2-1; D might be TRBD1 or TRBD2, each matching 5 bases. The V end lost 2 bases, the J end lost 0 bases, and 11 bases lay between the germline ends. This CDR3 has 16 residues. Germline CDR1 and CDR2: MGHDK and SYGVNS. For the CDR3, the DNA is TGTGCCAGCAGTGAACGGGGCAGGAGCTCCTACAATGAGCAGTTCTTC. This sequence encodes CASSERGRSSYNEQFF. Supplemented by reference TRBV25-1 and TRBJ2-1, the full variable domain reads EADIYQTPRYLVIGTGKKITLECSQTMGHDKMYWYQQDPGMELHLIHYSYGVNSTEKGDLSSESTVSRIRTEHFPLTLESARPSHTSQYLCASSERGRSSYNEQFFGPGTRLTVL.

The CDR3 protein is CASRGVWDGYTF. Written as DNA, the CDR3 is TGTGCCAGCAGGGGGGTTTGGGATGGCTACACCTTC. V gene TRBV21-1 combines with J gene TRBJ1-2. TRBV21-1 is a recognized pseudogene. This CDR3 comprises 12 residues.

V usage is TRBV2 and J usage is TRBJ1-4; D remains ambiguous. Trimming shortened V by 7 bases and J by 7 bases, and 19 bases separated the two germline ends. This CDR3 is built from 15 residues. CDR1 and CDR2 (germline): SNHLY, FYNNEI. Written as DNA, the CDR3 is TGTGCCAGCACCACCAGCGGGTCGGTTGGTGAAAAACTGTTTTTT. Translating gives CASTTSGSVGEKLFF.

The genes are TRBV7-2 and TRBJ1-2; D is uncertain. This CDR3 region has 15 residues. Trimming shortened V by 4 bases and J by 2 bases, and 14 bases separated the two germline ends. Per the germline V gene, CDR1 is SGHTA and CDR2 is FQGNSA. The CDR3 reads CASSSGSIRNYGYTF. CDR3 in DNA: TGTGCCAGCAGCTCTGGCAGCATTAGGAACTATGGCTACACCTTC.

The CDR3 region is CASSPRQLLPGNTEAFF. The CDR3 nucleotides are TGTGCCAGCTCACCTCGACAGTTACTCCCCGGGAACACTGAAGCTTTCTTT. The gene calls are TRBV18 and TRBJ1-1, with a tentative D call TRBD1 (5 bases). The germline V gene encodes CDR1 KGHSH and CDR2 LQKENI. CDR3 length: 17 residues. Between the trimmed V and J ends, which lost 3 bases and 1 base, there was a span of 18 bases. The full variable domain, with the rest looked up from reference TRBV18 and TRBJ1-1, is NAGVMQNPRHLVRRRGQEARLRCSPMKGHSHVYWYRQLPEEGLKFMVYLQKENIIDESGMPKERFSAEFPKEGPSILRIQQVVRGDSAAYFCASSPRQLLPGNTEAFFGQGTRLTVV.

J is TRBJ2-1 and V is TRBV11-3, with D perhaps TRBD2 (7 bases). This CDR3 has 15 residues. V was trimmed by 3 bases and J by 7 bases, leaving 16 bases between them. CDR1 and CDR2 (germline): SGHNT, YENEEA. The CDR3 nucleotides are TGTGCCAGCAGCTTCCGAGGGGGGGCTGTGAATGAGCAGTTCTTC. Protein: CASSFRGGAVNEQFF. Variable domain in full (rest from reference TRBV11-3 and TRBJ2-1): EAGVVQSPRYKIIEKKQPVAFWCNPISGHNTLYWYLQNLGQGPELLIRYENEEAVDDSQLPKDRFSAERLKGVDSTLKIQPAELGDSAVYLCASSFRGGAVNEQFFGPGTRLTVL.

The genes are TRBV24-1 and TRBJ1-5; no clear D. The CDR3 has 13 residues. Trimming left V 4 bases short and J 8 bases short, with 11 bases between. Germline CDR1 KGHDR, CDR2 SFDVKD. The CDR3 sequence is CATSDSVLEPQHF. The CDR3 DNA reads TGTGCCACCAGTGACTCCGTGCTTGAGCCCCAGCATTTT.